The clone carrying this T cell receptor (beta chain) was found a few times. The data derive from a study of early T cells in non-severe SARS-CoV-2 infection. Study context: Bulk RNA from unsorted whole blood was sequenced; chains were unpaired.

TCRdb reprocessed the 5' RACE reads via MiXCR and lists one record per CDR3 protein. The sample lists around 63,000 distinct CDR3 sequences, more than 8% occurring once. This CDR3 is built from 11 residues. Deletions cut 6 bases from V and 7 bases from J, with 9 bases between. The germline CDR1 and CDR2 sequences are MDHEN and SYDVKM. The chain couples TRBV28 to TRBJ1-2; D perhaps matches TRBD1 (6 bases). The sequence derives from an adult who was a healthcare worker with PCR-confirmed SARS-CoV-2 infection or an uninfected control (not recorded which). The sample in question was whole blood, obtained at baseline. The CDR3 region is CASRTGSGYTF. DNA of the CDR3: TGTGCCAGCAGGACAGGATCTGGCTACACCTTC.